This T cell receptor beta chain was sequenced for a study of T cells after yellow fever vaccination. Study information: Preparation of the low-cell-number fractions used SMART-Seq v4 Ultra Low Input.

Findings and caveats of the study: Repertoires sorted by FACS could include abundant clonotypes that are contaminants from the bulk population. Reappearing after the booster were most of the clones from primary vaccination (roughly 95% CD4, about 88% CD8).

CDR3 length equals 14 residues. CDR1 and CDR2 from the germline V gene are MNHEY and SVGEGT. V gave up 6 bases and J gave up 4 bases, with 15 bases separating them. Conversion of TCR transcripts into cDNA relied on 5'RACE template switching, which added a universal primer site and UMIs. TCRdb re-called the 5' RACE reads with MiXCR, one entry per CDR3 protein. The table lists more than 95,000 distinct CDR3 sequences, about 8.8% of them singletons. A note on this clonotype: Antigen specificity is unknown.

The chain employs TRBV6-2 or TRBV6-3 and TRBJ1-1; D remains ambiguous. The receptor was isolated from a man aged 18 to 30 who received the YFV17D yellow fever vaccine. The material sequenced was CD8+ T cells sorted from PBMCs, taken on the day of the yellow fever booster vaccination. CDR3 region: CASRYAIVGTEAFF. The CDR3 DNA sequence: TGTGCCAGCAGATATGCCATAGTGGGCACTGAAGCTTTCTTT.